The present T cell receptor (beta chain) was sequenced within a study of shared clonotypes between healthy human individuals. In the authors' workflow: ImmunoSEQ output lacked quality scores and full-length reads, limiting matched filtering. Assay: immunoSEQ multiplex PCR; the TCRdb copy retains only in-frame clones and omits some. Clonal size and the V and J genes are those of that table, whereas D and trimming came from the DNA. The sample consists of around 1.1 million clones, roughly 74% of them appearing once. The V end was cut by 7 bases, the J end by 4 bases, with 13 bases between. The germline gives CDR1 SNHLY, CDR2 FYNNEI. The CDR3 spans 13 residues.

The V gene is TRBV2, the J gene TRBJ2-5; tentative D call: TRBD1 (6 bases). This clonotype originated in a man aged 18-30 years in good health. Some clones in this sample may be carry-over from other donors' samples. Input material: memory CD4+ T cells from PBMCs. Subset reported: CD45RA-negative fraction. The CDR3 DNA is TGTGCCAGCACCGGGACAAGTTCAGAGACCCAGTACTTC. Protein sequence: CASTGTSSETQYF. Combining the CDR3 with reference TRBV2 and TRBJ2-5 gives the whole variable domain EPEVTQTPSHQVTQMGQEVILRCVPISNHLYFYWYRQILGQKVEFLVSFYNNEISEKSEIFDDQFSVERPDGSNFTLKIRSTKLEDSAMYFCASTGTSSETQYFGPGTRLLVL.